Listed below are T cell receptor beta chains from one sample, sequenced in a study of shared clonotypes between healthy human individuals. Method: immunoSEQ multiplex PCR; TCRdb's copy keeps in-frame clones and lacks some. Seen here are 190,000 or so clones, about 93% observed once, and the top ten hold around 0.067%. The sequenced material came from naive CD4+ T cells sorted from blood. The receptors shown here come from a woman aged 25-40 years in good health. Both conserved end residues are part of each CDR3. D genes are given only for firm matches. Only part of the rows carry a size: once, few, many, or a class if the clone is expanded.

CDR3: CASSFGTHLFNEQFF
DNA: TGTGCCAGCAGTTTCGGAACGCACCTCTTCAATGAGCAGTTCTTC
V: TRBV28
size: -
J: TRBJ2-1
D: -

CDR3: CASRPRDAEQFF
DNA: TGTGCCAGTAGACCCCGGGACGCTGAGCAGTTCTTC
V: TRBV19
size: -
J: TRBJ2-1
D: -

CDR3: CSVVDTNYEQYF
DNA: TGCAGCGTTGTGGACACCAACTACGAGCAGTACTTC
V: TRBV29-1
size: -
J: TRBJ2-7
D: -

CDR3: CASSPWASGRPSTEAFF
DNA: TGTGCCAGCAGCCCGTGGGCTAGTGGCAGGCCGTCCACTGAAGCTTTCTTT
V: TRBV13
size: -
J: TRBJ1-1
D: -

CDR3: CASSSRVSGAGNTIYF
DNA: TGTGCCAGCAGCTCCCGAGTCTCAGGGGCAGGAAACACCATATATTTT
V: TRBV11-2
size: -
J: TRBJ1-3
D: -

CDR3: CANKRGSLGFTEAFF
DNA: TGTGCCAACAAGAGGGGGAGTTTAGGTTTCACTGAAGCTTTCTTT
V: TRBV2
size: -
J: TRBJ1-1
D: -

CDR3: CASSTLRWYEQYF
DNA: TGTGCCAGCAGTACCCTTCGGTGGTACGAGCAGTACTTC
V: TRBV21-1
size: -
J: TRBJ2-7
D: -

CDR3: CASSLDRGEAFF
DNA: TGTGCCAGCAGCTTAGACCGGGGAGAAGCTTTCTTT
V: TRBV11-2
size: -
J: TRBJ1-1
D: -

CDR3: CASSSGTSVSYEQYF
DNA: TGTGCCAGCAGCTCCGGGACTAGCGTCTCCTACGAGCAGTACTTC
V: TRBV11-2
size: -
J: TRBJ2-7
D: TRBD2

CDR3: CASSLASGSSRQYF
DNA: TGCGCCAGCAGCTTGGCCAGCGGGAGTAGTCGGCAGTACTTC
V: TRBV5-1
size: few
J: TRBJ2-7
D: TRBD2

CDR3: CASSDQAGSYEQYF
DNA: TGTGCCAGCAGTGACCAGGCCGGGTCGTACGAGCAGTACTTC
V: TRBV6-4
size: -
J: TRBJ2-7
D: -

CDR3: CASRTRQGLGPQHF
DNA: TGTGCCAGTAGGACCCGACAGGGATTAGGGCCCCAGCATTTT
V: TRBV19
size: few
J: TRBJ1-5
D: TRBD1

CDR3: CASTPLGGETQYF
DNA: TGTGCCAGTACCCCTCTTGGGGGAGAGACCCAGTACTTC
V: TRBV19
size: -
J: TRBJ2-5
D: -

CDR3: CASKAGLGSGANVLTF
DNA: TGCGCCAGCAAAGCAGGCCTGGGATCTGGGGCCAACGTCCTGACTTTC
V: TRBV5-1
size: -
J: TRBJ2-6
D: -

CDR3: CASRLPGTTGGYTF
DNA: TGTGCCAGTAGACTCCCAGGCACTACCGGGGGCTACACCTTC
V: TRBV19
size: few
J: TRBJ1-2
D: -

CDR3: CASACRVSATSRANVLTF
DNA: TGTGCCAGCGCCTGTAGGGTAAGTGCCACAAGTCGGGCCAACGTCCTGACTTTC
V: TRBV7-7
size: -
J: TRBJ2-6
D: -

CDR3: CASTPSGASYEQYF
DNA: TGTGCCAGCACCCCTAGCGGGGCCTCCTACGAGCAGTACTTC
V: TRBV28
size: -
J: TRBJ2-7
D: TRBD2

CDR3: CSVPGQARYEQYF
DNA: TGCAGCGTACCGGGACAGGCTCGATACGAGCAGTACTTC
V: TRBV29-1
size: -
J: TRBJ2-7
D: TRBD1

CDR3: CASSYMDSLPYGYTF
DNA: TGTGCCAGCAGCTATATGGACAGCCTCCCCTATGGCTACACCTTC
V: TRBV14
size: -
J: TRBJ1-2
D: -

CDR3: CASSTGGQGHYGYTF
DNA: TGTGCCAGTAGCACCGGAGGGCAGGGGCACTATGGCTACACCTTC
V: TRBV19
size: -
J: TRBJ1-2
D: -

CDR3: CASSITGPRGTQYF
DNA: TGTGCCAGTAGTATAACCGGCCCCAGAGGGACCCAGTACTTC
V: TRBV19
size: -
J: TRBJ2-5
D: -

CDR3: CASSELGRLNTEAFF
DNA: TGTGCCAGCAGTGAACTCGGGCGGCTGAACACTGAAGCTTTCTTT
V: TRBV2
size: -
J: TRBJ1-1
D: -

CDR3: CASSLRVNSGNTIYF
DNA: TGTGCCAGCAGTTTGAGAGTGAACTCTGGAAACACCATATATTTT
V: TRBV28
size: -
J: TRBJ1-3
D: -

CDR3: CASSPRGDRNQPQHF
DNA: TGTGCCAGCTCACCACGGGGAGACAGGAATCAGCCCCAGCATTTT
V: TRBV18
size: -
J: TRBJ1-5
D: -

CDR3: CASSLGGATGGNTIYF
DNA: TGTGCCAGCAGCTTAGGAGGGGCAACTGGTGGAAACACCATATATTTT
V: TRBV13
size: -
J: TRBJ1-3
D: -

CDR3: CASTQARGNTIYF
DNA: TGTGCCAGCACCCAGGCGAGAGGAAACACCATATATTTT
V: TRBV7-9
size: -
J: TRBJ1-3
D: -

CDR3: CASSAPGGGEQYF
DNA: TGTGCCAGCAGCGCACCAGGGGGCGGTGAGCAGTACTTC
V: TRBV7-9
size: few
J: TRBJ2-7
D: TRBD1

CDR3: CASSSGFQNNNQPQHF
DNA: TGTGCCAGCAGTTCAGGGTTTCAGAACAACAATCAGCCCCAGCATTTT
V: TRBV28
size: -
J: TRBJ1-5
D: -

CDR3: CASSKKKDSYSPLHF
DNA: TGTGCCAGCAGCAAAAAAAAGGACAGTTATTCACCCCTCCACTTT
V: TRBV21-1
size: -
J: TRBJ1-6
D: -

CDR3: CASSSTSGRGLEQYF
DNA: TGCGCCAGCAGCTCGACTAGCGGGAGGGGTCTGGAGCAGTACTTC
V: TRBV5-1
size: -
J: TRBJ2-7
D: TRBD2

CDR3: CAWSPMGGRDTEAFF
DNA: TGTGCCTGGAGCCCCATGGGGGGAAGGGATACTGAAGCTTTCTTT
V: TRBV30
size: -
J: TRBJ1-1
D: -

CDR3: CASSNRDRGDYTQYF
DNA: TGCGCCAGCAGCAACCGGGACAGGGGTGACTATACGCAGTATTTT
V: TRBV4-1
size: -
J: TRBJ2-3
D: TRBD1

CDR3: CAWRVYGPSRQNTEAFF
DNA: TGTGCCTGGAGAGTTTATGGACCGAGTCGGCAAAACACTGAAGCTTTCTTT
V: TRBV30
size: -
J: TRBJ1-1
D: -

CDR3: CASSSIIGTSVSHEQYF
DNA: TGTGCCAGCAGTTCAATAATCGGGACTAGCGTTTCCCACGAGCAGTACTTC
V: TRBV25-1
size: -
J: TRBJ2-7
D: TRBD2

CDR3: CASSRRGQGLGNEQFF
DNA: TGCGCCAGCAGCAGACGGGGACAGGGCTTGGGGAATGAGCAGTTCTTC
V: TRBV5-1
size: -
J: TRBJ2-1
D: TRBD1

CDR3: CASSYYRGREQYF
DNA: TGTGCCAGCAGTTACTACAGGGGGCGCGAGCAGTACTTC
V: TRBV6-5
size: -
J: TRBJ2-7
D: TRBD1

CDR3: CASSPQPYGYTF
DNA: TGTGCCAGCAGCCCACAGCCCTATGGCTACACCTTC
V: TRBV28
size: -
J: TRBJ1-2
D: -